This T cell receptor beta chain is drawn from a study of T cell repertoires in cytomegalovirus infection. Looking at the study overall: Well-studied HLA-B-restricted epitopes and recently identified HLA-C-restricted epitopes of CMV were both used in the study. Public TCR beta signature analysis indicated the presence of both CMV infection and matching HLA type. Study observations and caveats: Cumulative public TCR beta family frequency identified CMV carriers with the relevant HLA.

Germline V gene data show CDR1 as SGHDT and CDR2 as YYEEEE. This CDR3 is 18 amino acids long. V was cut by 0 bases and J by 0 bases, with 16 bases left in between. TCRdb independently ran MiXCR on the reads; one entry per CDR3 protein. The data contain approximately 1,000,000 distinct CDR3 sequences, roughly 30% of them seen just once; the ten biggest clones take up roughly an eighth. Comments on this clonotype: Its specificity is unknown.

This sequence joins TRBV5-6 and TRBJ1-3; D is ambiguous. The material sequenced was cultured CD8+ T cells from PBMCs, taken from culture after CMV antigen stimulation. The clonotype was recovered from a human donor in good health (CMV status not recorded). Some clones in this sample may be carry-over from other donors' samples. Written as DNA, the CDR3 is TGTGCCAGCAGCTTGGTGATCCGTGACGGAGGCTCTGGAAACACCATATATTTT. It codes for CASSLVIRDGGSGNTIYF.